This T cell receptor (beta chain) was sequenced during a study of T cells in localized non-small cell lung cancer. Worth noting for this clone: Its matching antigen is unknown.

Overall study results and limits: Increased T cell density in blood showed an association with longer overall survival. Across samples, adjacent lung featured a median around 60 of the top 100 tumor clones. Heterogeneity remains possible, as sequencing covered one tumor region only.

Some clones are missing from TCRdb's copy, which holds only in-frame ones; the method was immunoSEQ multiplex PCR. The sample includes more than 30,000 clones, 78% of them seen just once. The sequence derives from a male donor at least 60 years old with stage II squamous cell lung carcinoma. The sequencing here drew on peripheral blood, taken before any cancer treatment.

CDR3 nucleotides: TGTGCCAGCAGCTTAGAGGGAGCCAACAATGAGCAGTTCTTC. Its translation: CASSLEGANNEQFF. The rearrangement joins TRBV7-3 to TRBJ2-1; possible D gene TRBD2, 5 bases. This CDR3 has 14 residues. V was cut by 2 bases and J by 5 bases, with 10 bases left in between. The germline V gene has CDR1 SGHTA and CDR2 FQGTGA.